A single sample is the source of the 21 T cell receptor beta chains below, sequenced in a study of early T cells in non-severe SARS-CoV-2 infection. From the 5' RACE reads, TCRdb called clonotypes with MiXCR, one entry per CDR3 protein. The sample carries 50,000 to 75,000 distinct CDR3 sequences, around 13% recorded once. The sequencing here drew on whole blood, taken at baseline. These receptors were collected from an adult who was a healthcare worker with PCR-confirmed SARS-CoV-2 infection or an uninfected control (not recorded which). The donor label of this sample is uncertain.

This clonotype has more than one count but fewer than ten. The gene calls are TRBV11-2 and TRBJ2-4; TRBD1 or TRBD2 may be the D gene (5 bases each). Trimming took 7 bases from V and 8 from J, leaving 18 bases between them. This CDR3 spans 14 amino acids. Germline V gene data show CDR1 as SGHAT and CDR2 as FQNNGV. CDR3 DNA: TGTGCCAGCACCATGAGGGTGGGGCGGGACATTCAGTACTTC. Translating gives CASTMRVGRDIQYF.

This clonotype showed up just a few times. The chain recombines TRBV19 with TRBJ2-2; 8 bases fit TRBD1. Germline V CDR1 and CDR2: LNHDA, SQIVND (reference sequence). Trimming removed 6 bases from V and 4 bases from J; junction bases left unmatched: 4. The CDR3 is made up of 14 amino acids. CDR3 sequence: CASRETGVTGELFF. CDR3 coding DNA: TGTGCCAGTAGAGAGACAGGGGTCACCGGGGAGCTGTTTTTT.

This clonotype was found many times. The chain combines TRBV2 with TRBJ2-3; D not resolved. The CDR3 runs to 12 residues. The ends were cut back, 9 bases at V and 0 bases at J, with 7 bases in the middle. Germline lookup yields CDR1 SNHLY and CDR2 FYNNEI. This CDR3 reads CARETSTDTQYF. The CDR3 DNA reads TGTGCCAGGGAGACTAGCACAGATACGCAGTATTTT.

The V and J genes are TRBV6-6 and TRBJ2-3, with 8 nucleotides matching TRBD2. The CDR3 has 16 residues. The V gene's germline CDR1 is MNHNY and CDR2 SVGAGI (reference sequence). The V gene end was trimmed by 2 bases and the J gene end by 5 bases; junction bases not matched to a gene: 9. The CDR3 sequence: CASSYSSRGGLDTQYF. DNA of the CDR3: TGTGCCAGCAGTTACAGTTCCCGGGGGGGCCTAGATACGCAGTATTTT.

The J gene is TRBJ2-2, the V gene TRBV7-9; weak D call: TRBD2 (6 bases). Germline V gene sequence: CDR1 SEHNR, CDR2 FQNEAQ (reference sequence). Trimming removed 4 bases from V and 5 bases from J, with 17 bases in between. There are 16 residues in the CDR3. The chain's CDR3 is CASSSTSGGKTGELFF. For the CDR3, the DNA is TGTGCCAGCAGCTCCACCTCCGGGGGAAAAACCGGGGAGCTGTTTTTT. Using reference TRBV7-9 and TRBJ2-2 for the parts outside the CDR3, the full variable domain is DTGVSQNPRHKITKRGQNVTFRCDPISEHNRLYWYRQTLGQGPEFLTYFQNEAQLEKSRLLSDRFSAERPKGSFSTLEIQRTEQGDSAMYLCASSSTSGGKTGELFFGEGSRLTVL.

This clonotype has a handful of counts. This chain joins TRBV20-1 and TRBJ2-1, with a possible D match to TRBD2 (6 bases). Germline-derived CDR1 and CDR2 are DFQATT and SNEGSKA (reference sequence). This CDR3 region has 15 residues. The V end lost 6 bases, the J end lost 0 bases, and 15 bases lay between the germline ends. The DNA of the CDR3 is TGCAGTGCCGGAGGTGGGGGGAGCTCCTACAATGAGCAGTTCTTC. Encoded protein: CSAGGGGSSYNEQFF.

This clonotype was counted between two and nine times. CDR3 region: CASSPWAGSTDTQYF. In DNA form, the CDR3 reads TGTGCCAGCAGCCCATGGGCGGGGAGCACAGATACGCAGTATTTT. The V call is TRBV7-3, the J call TRBJ2-3, with D tentatively TRBD2 (6 bases). This CDR3 has 15 amino acids. CDR1 and CDR2 from the germline V gene are SGHTA and FQGTGA. V was cut by 5 bases and J by 0 bases, with 12 bases left in between.

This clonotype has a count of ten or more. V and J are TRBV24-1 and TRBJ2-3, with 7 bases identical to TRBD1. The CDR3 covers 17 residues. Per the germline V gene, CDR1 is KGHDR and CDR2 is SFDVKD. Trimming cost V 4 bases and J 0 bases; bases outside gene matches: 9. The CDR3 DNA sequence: TGTGCCACCAGTGACCTGGGACAGCTTGAAAGCACAGATACGCAGTATTTT. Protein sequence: CATSDLGQLESTDTQYF.

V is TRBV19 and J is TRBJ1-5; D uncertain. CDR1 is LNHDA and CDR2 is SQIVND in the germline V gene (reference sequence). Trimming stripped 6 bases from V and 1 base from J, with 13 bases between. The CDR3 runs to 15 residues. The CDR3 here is CASRPRGVSNQPQHF. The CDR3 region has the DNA TGTGCCAGTAGGCCGCGGGGAGTGAGCAATCAGCCCCAGCATTTT.

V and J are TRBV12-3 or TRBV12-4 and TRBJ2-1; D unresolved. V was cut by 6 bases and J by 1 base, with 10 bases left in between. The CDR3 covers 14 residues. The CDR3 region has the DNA TGTGCCAGCAGCCCGCCTTTGTCCTACAATGAGCAGTTCTTC. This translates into CASSPPLSYNEQFF.

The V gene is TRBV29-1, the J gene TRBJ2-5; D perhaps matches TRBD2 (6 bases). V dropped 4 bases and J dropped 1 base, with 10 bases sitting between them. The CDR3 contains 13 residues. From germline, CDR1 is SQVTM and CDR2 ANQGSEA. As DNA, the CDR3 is TGCAGCGTTGCCCGGGGGACCCAAGAGACCCAGTACTTC. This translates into CSVARGTQETQYF.

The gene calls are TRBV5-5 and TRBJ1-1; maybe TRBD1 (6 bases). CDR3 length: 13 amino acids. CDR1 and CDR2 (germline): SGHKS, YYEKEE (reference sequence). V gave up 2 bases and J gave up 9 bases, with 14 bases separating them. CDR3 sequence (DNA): TGTGCCAGCAGCTTACAGTACGGACAGCAAGCTTTCTTT. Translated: CASSLQYGQQAFF.

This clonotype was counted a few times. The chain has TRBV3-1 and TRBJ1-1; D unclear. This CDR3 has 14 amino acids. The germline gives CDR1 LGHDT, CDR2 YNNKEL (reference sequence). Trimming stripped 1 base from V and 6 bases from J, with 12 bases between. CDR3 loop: CASSQVRPNPEAFF. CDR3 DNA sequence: TGTGCCAGCAGCCAAGTGAGACCCAACCCTGAAGCTTTCTTT.

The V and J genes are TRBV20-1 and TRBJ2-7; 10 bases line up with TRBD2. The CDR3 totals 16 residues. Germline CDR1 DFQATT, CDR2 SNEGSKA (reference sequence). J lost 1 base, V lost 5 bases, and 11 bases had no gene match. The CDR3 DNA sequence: TGCAGTGCTCGACCAATAGCGGGGGGTATTTCCTACGAGCAGTACGTC. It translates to CSARPIAGGISYEQYV.

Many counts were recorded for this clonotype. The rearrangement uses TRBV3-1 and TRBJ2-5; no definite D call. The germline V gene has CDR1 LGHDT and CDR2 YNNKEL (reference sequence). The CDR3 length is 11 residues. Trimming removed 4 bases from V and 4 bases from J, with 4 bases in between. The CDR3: CASSRGETQYF. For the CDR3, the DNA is TGTGCCAGCAGCCGGGGAGAGACCCAGTACTTC.

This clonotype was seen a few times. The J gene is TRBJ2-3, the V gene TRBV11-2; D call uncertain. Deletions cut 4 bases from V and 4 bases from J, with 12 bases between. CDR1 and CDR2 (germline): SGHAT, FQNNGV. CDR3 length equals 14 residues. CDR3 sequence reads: CASSSSPISDTQYF. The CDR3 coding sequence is TGTGCCAGCAGCTCCTCTCCCATCTCAGATACGCAGTATTTT.

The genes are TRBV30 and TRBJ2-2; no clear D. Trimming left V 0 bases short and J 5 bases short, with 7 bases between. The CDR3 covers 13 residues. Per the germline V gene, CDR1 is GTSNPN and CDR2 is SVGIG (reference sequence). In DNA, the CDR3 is TGTGCCTGGAGTGTACACTATACCGGGGAGCTGTTTTTT. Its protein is CAWSVHYTGELFF.

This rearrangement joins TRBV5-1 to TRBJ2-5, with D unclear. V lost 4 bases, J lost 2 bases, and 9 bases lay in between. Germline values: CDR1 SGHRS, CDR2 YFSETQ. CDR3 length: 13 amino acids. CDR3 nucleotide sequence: TGCGCCAGCAGCAAGGGTATACAAGAGACCCAGTACTTC. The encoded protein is CASSKGIQETQYF. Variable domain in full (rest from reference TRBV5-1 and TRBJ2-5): KAGVTQTPRYLIKTRGQQVTLSCSPISGHRSVSWYQQTPGQGLQFLFEYFSETQRNKGNFPGRFSGRQFSNSRSEMNVSTLELGDSALYLCASSKGIQETQYFGPGTRLLVL.

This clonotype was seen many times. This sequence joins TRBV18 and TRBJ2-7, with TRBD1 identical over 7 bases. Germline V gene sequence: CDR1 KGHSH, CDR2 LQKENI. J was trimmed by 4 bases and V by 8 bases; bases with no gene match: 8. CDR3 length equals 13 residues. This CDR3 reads CASARDRDYEQYV. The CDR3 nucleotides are TGTGCCAGCGCCCGGGACAGAGATTACGAGCAGTACGTC.

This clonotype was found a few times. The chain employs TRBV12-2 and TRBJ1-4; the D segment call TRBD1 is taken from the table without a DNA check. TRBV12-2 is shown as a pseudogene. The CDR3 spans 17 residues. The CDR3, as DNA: TGTGCAAGTCGCTTAGCTGTGGAAAGGACAGAGTATGAAAAACTGTTTTTT. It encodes CASRLAVERTEYEKLFF.

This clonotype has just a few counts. In DNA, the CDR3 is TGTGCCAGCAGCCCAGAAGGGACAGGGCGGATAGATACGCAGTATTTT. This codes for CASSPEGTGRIDTQYF. V gene TRBV9 combines with J gene TRBJ2-3; TRBD1 matches 9 bases. CDR3 size: 16 residues. J gave up 5 bases and V 4 bases, and 11 bases lay outside the gene matches. Germline assignment: CDR1 SGDLS and CDR2 YYNGEE.